The T cell receptor beta chain under discussion was sequenced for a study of identifying expanded T cells in peripheral blood. Overall study results and limits: Differentially abundant clones: 0.95 to 1.5 between replicates, approximately 16 at 2 to 3 weeks, more than 18 at four. Variance in clone template counts between approximately 2-week samples significantly increased with total template count across all healthy donors.

The table lists this clone with a count of one. Its specificity is unknown. Looked up from germline, CDR1 is SGHTA and CDR2 is FQGNSA. The CDR3 runs to 16 residues. The germline V and J ends were trimmed by 5 bases and 0 bases, with 14 bases remaining between them. Collection occurred without any documented infections or immune events in donors. Only in-frame clones appear in the TCRdb table, and some are missing; sequencing was by immunoSEQ multiplex PCR. The sample lists some 91,000 clones, approximately 89% occurring once. The material sequenced was blood. The chain joins TRBV7-2 to TRBJ2-1; D may be TRBD1 (5 bases). The receptor was isolated from a person between 18 and 69 years old in good health. CDR3 nucleotide sequence: TGTGCCAGCAGCCTCCGAGCAGACAGCTCCTACAATGAGCAGTTCTTC. This codes for CASSLRADSSYNEQFF.